This record looks at one TCR beta chain sequence and its context. Its antigen is unidentified. The data originate from a study of shared clonotypes between healthy human individuals. Whole-study context: Each donor's CD8 memory used one plate, CD8 naive two, each CD4 subset three.

Germline values: CDR1 MDHEN, CDR2 SYDVKM. CDR3 length: 15 amino acids. V was clipped by 6 bases and J by 0 bases, with 14 bases between them. As originally analysed: Junction-only immunoSEQ sequences carried no quality scores, so filtering differed. Sequencing was performed with immunoSEQ multiplex PCR; in TCRdb, only in-frame clones are kept and a portion is missing. V and J calls plus clone size are reproduced from that table; the DNA served to infer D and trimming. The data hold hundreds of thousands of clones, with approximately 74% observed a single time. Investigators divided CD4+ cells into CD45RA+ naive and CD45RA-negative memory subsets. Study-wide results and limits: Sampling covered blood only; tissue repertoires likely differ.

Sequenced: memory CD4+ T cells sorted from blood. Documented subset: CD45RA-negative fraction. The V and J genes are TRBV28 and TRBJ2-5; TRBD1 or TRBD2 may be the D gene (5 bases each). This receptor was identified in a woman aged 25 to 39 in good health. CDR3 in DNA: TGTGCCAGCAGCCCCCCGGGGCGAGACCAAGAGACCCAGTACTTC. It yields the protein CASSPPGRDQETQYF.